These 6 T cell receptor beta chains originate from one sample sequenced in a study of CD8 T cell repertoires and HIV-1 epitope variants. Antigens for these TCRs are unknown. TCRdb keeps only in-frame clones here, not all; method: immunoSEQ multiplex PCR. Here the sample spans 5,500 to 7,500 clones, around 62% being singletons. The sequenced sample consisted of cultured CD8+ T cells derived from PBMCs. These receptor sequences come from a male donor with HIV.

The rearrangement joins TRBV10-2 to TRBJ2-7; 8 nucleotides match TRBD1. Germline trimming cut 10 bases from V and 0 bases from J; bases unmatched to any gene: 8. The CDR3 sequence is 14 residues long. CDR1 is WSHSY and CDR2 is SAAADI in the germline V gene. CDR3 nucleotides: TGCGCCACTTCGAGACAGGGGAGCTCCTACGAGCAGTACTTC. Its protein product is CATSRQGSSYEQYF.

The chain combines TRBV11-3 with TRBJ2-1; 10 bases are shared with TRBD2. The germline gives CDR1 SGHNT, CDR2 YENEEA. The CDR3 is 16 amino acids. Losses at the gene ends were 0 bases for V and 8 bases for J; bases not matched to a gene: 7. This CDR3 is CASSLDSLTSGHEQFF. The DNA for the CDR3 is TGTGCCAGCAGCTTAGATTCCCTGACTAGCGGGCATGAGCAGTTCTTC.

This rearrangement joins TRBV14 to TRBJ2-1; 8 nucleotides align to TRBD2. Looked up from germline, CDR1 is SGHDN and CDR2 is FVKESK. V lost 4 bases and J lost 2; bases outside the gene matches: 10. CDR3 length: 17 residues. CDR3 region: CASSLTVGAGAYNEQFF. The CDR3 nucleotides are TGTGCCAGCAGCCTCACGGTGGGAGCGGGGGCCTACAATGAGCAGTTCTTC.

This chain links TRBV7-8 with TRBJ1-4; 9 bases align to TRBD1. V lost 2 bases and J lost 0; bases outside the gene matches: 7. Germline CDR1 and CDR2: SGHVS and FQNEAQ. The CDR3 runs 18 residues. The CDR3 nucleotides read TGTGCCAGCAGCTTAAGGGACAGGGTAACGGCAACTAATGAAAAACTGTTTTTT. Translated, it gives CASSLRDRVTATNEKLFF.

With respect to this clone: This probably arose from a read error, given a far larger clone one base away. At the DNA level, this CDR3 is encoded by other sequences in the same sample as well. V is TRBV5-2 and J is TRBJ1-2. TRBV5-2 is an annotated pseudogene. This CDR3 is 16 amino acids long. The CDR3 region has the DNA TGTGCCAGCAGCCAAGATCCCCCAGACTTGGACTATGGCTACACCTTC. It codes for CASSQDPPDLDYGYTF.

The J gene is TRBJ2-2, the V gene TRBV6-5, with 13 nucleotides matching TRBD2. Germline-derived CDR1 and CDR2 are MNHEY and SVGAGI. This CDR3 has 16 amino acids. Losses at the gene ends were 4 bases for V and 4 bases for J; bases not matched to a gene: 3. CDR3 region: CASSLLAGGPTGELFF. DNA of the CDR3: TGTGCCAGCAGTTTACTAGCGGGGGGGCCCACCGGGGAGCTGTTTTTT.